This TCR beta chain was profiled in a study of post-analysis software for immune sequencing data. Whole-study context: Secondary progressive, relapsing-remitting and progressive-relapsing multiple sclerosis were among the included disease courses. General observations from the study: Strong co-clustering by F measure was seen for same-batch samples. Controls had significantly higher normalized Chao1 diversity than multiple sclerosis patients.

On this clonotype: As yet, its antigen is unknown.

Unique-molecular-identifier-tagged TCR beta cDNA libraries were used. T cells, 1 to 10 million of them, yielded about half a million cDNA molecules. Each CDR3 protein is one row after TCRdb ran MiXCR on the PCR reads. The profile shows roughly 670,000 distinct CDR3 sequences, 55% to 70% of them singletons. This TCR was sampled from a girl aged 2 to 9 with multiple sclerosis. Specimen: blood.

The CDR3 protein is CSDRQDPDTQYF. CDR3 nucleotide sequence: TGCAGCGATCGACAGGACCCTGACACGCAGTATTTT. V is TRBV29-1 and J is TRBJ2-3; the D gene is possibly TRBD1 (6 bases). This CDR3 has 12 amino acids. V was pared by 7 bases and J by 9 bases, with 17 bases between. From germline, CDR1 is SQVTM and CDR2 ANQGSEA.